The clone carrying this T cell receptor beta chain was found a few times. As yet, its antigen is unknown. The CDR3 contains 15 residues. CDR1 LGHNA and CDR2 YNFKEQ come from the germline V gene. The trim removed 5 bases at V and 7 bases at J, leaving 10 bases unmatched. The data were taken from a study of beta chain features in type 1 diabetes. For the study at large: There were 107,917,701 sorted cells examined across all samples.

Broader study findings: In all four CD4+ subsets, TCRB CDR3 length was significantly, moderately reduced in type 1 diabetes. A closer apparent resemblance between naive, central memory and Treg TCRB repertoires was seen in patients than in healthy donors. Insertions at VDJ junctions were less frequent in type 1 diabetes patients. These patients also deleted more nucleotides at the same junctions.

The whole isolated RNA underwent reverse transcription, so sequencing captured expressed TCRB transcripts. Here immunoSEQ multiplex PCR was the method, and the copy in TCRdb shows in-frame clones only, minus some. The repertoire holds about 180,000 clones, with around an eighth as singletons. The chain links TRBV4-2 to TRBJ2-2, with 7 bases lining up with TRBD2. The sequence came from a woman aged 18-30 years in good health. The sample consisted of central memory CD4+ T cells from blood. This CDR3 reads CASSEAGEGGGELFF. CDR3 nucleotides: TGTGCCAGCAGCGAGGCGGGGGAAGGAGGCGGGGAGCTGTTTTTT.